The rows below give T cell receptor beta chains drawn from one sample of a study of technical replicates of blood from several donors. Profiled with immunoSEQ multiplex PCR; TCRdb holds only in-frame clones, not every one. The table has approximately 81,000 clones, approximately 95% seen once. Sequenced: T cells isolated from PBMCs. These receptors were obtained from a human donor in good health. Both conserved end residues are part of each CDR3. The D gene is left open where the match is weak. Size is stated for part of the rows, as once, few or many counts, or as a class when the clone is expanded.

>TRBV29-1|NA|TRBJ1-3|NA
CSVEGGQGSSGNTIYF
TGCAGCGTTGAAGGTGGTCAGGGCAGCTCTGGAAACACCATATATTTT
>TRBV28|NA|TRBJ2-7|NA
CASSPILEDLEQYF
TGTGCCAGCAGTCCCATCTTGGAGGACCTCGAGCAGTACTTC
>TRBV28|NA|TRBJ1-3|once
CASSATGFRAGNTIYF
TGTGCCAGCAGTGCTACAGGGTTTAGGGCTGGAAACACCATATATTTT
>TRBV27|TRBD2|TRBJ2-7|NA
CASSLSLGEGLHEQYF
TGTGCCAGCAGTTTATCCCTAGGGGAGGGCCTTCACGAGCAGTACTTC
>TRBV27|TRBD2|TRBJ2-7|NA
CASSLGSSGYSSSYEQYF
TGTGCCAGCAGTTTAGGGTCTAGCGGTTACTCAAGCTCCTACGAGCAGTACTTC
>TRBV6-6|TRBD1|TRBJ2-1|once
CASSDHGQAHNEQFF
TGTGCCAGCAGCGATCACGGACAGGCACACAATGAGCAGTTCTTC
>TRBV18|NA|TRBJ2-2|NA
CASSPASGELFF
TGTGCCAGCTCACCGGCCTCCGGGGAGCTGTTTTTT
>TRBV4-2|TRBD2|TRBJ2-1|NA
CASSHRTRDFEQFF
TGTGCCAGCAGCCATCGGACTAGAGACTTTGAGCAGTTCTTC
>TRBV30|TRBD2|TRBJ2-7|NA
CAWSALAGGYEQYF
TGTGCCTGGAGTGCACTAGCGGGAGGCTACGAGCAGTACTTC
>TRBV13|NA|TRBJ2-7|NA
CASSSDRDRGEQYF
TGTGCCAGCAGCTCAGACCGAGATCGGGGAGAGCAGTACTTC
>TRBV4-2|TRBD2|TRBJ2-1|NA
CASSQGTSGREQFF
TGTGCCAGCAGCCAAGGAACTAGCGGGCGTGAGCAGTTCTTC
>TRBV5-6|NA|TRBJ2-5|once
CASSFGGVQETQYF
TGTGCCAGCAGCTTTGGAGGAGTTCAAGAGACCCAGTACTTC
>TRBV4-2|NA|TRBJ2-7|NA
CASSQESSGPYEQYF
TGTGCCAGCAGCCAAGAGTCCAGCGGACCCTACGAGCAGTACTTC
>TRBV5-1|TRBD2|TRBJ2-1|NA
CASSLGRGGNEQFF
TGCGCCAGCAGCCTTGGGCGGGGGGGCAATGAGCAGTTCTTC
>TRBV11-3|NA|TRBJ2-7|NA
CASSPFTAATYEQYF
TGTGCCAGCAGCCCTTTCACAGCCGCTACCTACGAGCAGTACTTC
>TRBV4-1|NA|TRBJ2-1|NA
CASSQDWAGLAINEQFF
TGCGCCAGCAGCCAAGATTGGGCGGGACTTGCCATCAATGAGCAGTTCTTC
>TRBV2|TRBD2|TRBJ2-7|NA
CASGGDSYEQYF
TGTGCCAGCGGGGGGGATTCCTACGAGCAGTACTTC
>TRBV11-3|TRBD1|TRBJ1-2|NA
CASSLDRETGAGYTF
TGTGCCAGCAGCTTAGATCGAGAGACAGGGGCTGGCTACACCTTC
>TRBV11-2|TRBD2|TRBJ2-6|once
CASRSTSGRNSGANVLTF
TGTGCCAGCAGATCCACTAGCGGGAGAAATTCTGGGGCCAACGTCCTGACTTTC
>TRBV29-1|TRBD1|TRBJ1-1|NA
CSVEDLGQGTEAFF
TGCAGCGTTGAAGATCTAGGACAGGGTACTGAAGCTTTCTTT
>TRBV4-1|NA|TRBJ1-1|NA
CASSQGTGDTEAFF
TGCGCCAGCAGCCAAGGGACGGGGGACACTGAAGCTTTCTTT
>TRBV11-3|NA|TRBJ2-7|NA
CASSSLDMSYEQYF
TGTGCCAGCAGCTCACTGGACATGTCCTACGAGCAGTACTTC
>TRBV27|TRBD1|TRBJ1-2|NA
CASSSQGAGNYGYTF
TGTGCCAGCAGTTCGCAGGGGGCCGGGAACTATGGCTACACCTTC
>TRBV4-1|NA|TRBJ2-7|NA
CASSQAGGGLWEQYF
TGCGCCAGCAGCCAAGCGGGAGGGGGCTTGTGGGAGCAGTACTTC
>TRBV25-1|NA|TRBJ1-1|NA
CASSESTETEAFF
TGTGCCAGCAGTGAATCTACAGAAACTGAAGCTTTCTTT
>TRBV7-7|NA|TRBJ2-3|NA
CASSLGSGADTQYF
TGTGCTAGCAGCTTAGGGTCAGGGGCAGATACGCAGTATTTT
>TRBV4-2|TRBD2|TRBJ2-3|once
CASSRRLAGFTDTQYF
TGTGCCAGCAGCCGAAGACTAGCGGGATTCACAGATACGCAGTATTTT